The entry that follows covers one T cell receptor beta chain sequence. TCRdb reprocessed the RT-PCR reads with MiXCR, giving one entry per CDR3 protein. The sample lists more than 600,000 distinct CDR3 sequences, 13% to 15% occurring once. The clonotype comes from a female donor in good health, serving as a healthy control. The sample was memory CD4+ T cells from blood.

The CDR3 here is CASSFDLGNTEAFF. The CDR3 nucleotides read TGTGCCAGCAGCTTCGATCTGGGGAACACTGAAGCTTTCTTT. This chain links TRBV7-9 with TRBJ1-1; D call uncertain. Germline CDR1 SEHNR, CDR2 FQNEAQ (reference sequence). This CDR3 contains 14 residues. V lost 3 bases to trimming and J lost 1 base, with 9 bases between them. The full variable domain, its missing parts supplied by reference TRBV7-9 and TRBJ1-1, is DTGVSQNPRHKITKRGQNVTFRCDPISEHNRLYWYRQTLGQGPEFLTYFQNEAQLEKSRLLSDRFSAERPKGSFSTLEIQRTEQGDSAMYLCASSFDLGNTEAFFGQGTRLTVV.